These 9 T cell receptor beta chains share one sample of origin, sequenced in a study of control samples from healthy donors and cancer patients. Using immunoSEQ multiplex PCR, the repertoire was profiled, and TCRdb retains in-frame clones only, with some absent. The sample includes some 120,000 clones, over 75% of them seen just once. The material sequenced was blood. These TCRs come from a man aged 60 to 75 in good health.

A remark on this clone: At one end the junction does not follow the germline gene, possibly because of a read error. This specimen includes other DNA sequences encoding the same CDR3. This chain links TRBV5-1 with TRBJ1-4; 10 bases align to TRBD1. There are 14 residues in the CDR3. Germline CDR1 reads SGHRS; CDR2 reads YFSETQ. The CDR3 nucleotides read TGCGCCAGCAGTTTGGGGACAGGGGACGAAAAACTGTTTTTT. Encoded protein: CASSLGTGDEKLFF.

This chain connects TRBV6-5 to TRBJ2-2; 7 bases are shared with TRBD1. The CDR3 is 16 amino acids. The germline V gene encodes CDR1 MNHEY and CDR2 SVGAGI. The J segment lost 0 bases and the V segment lost 3 bases, leaving 4 bases of the junction unmatched. CDR3 sequence reads: CASSYSQGANTGELFF. The DNA of the CDR3 is TGTGCCAGCAGTTATTCCCAGGGGGCGAACACCGGGGAGCTGTTTTTT.

This sequence joins TRBV12-3 or TRBV12-4 and TRBJ1-1, with 8 bases lining up with TRBD1. CDR3 size: 13 residues. V shed 6 bases, J shed 10 bases, and the junction held 10 bases outside the gene matches. The CDR3 DNA sequence: TGTGCCAGCAGCCCACAGGGGGTACTGGGAGCTTTCTTT. Protein: CASSPQGVLGAFF.

A single count supports this clone. This chain joins TRBV24-1 and TRBJ1-2, with a weak D call TRBD1 (6 bases). CDR3 length: 13 residues. CDR1 is KGHDR, CDR2 SFDVKD, per germline. V gave up 3 bases and J gave up 4 bases, with 8 bases separating them. In DNA form, the CDR3 reads TGTGCCACCAGTGATCGGGGGCGCTATGGCTACACCTTC. Protein sequence: CATSDRGRYGYTF.

The chain is built from TRBV7-2 and TRBJ2-6, with a weak D call TRBD1 (6 bases). With 5 bases removed from V and 2 bases from J, the gap between germline ends came to 10 bases. This CDR3 is built from 15 residues. Germline-derived CDR1 and CDR2 are SGHTA and FQGNSA. DNA of the CDR3: TGTGCCAGCAGCGCCAGGGGTACTGGGGCCAACGTCCTGACTTTC. It translates to CASSARGTGANVLTF.

The chain couples TRBV24-1 to TRBJ1-5; D is unresolved. There are 12 residues in the CDR3. V lost 2 bases and J lost 5, with 3 bases in between. Per the germline V gene, CDR1 is KGHDR and CDR2 is SFDVKD. The CDR3, as DNA: TGTGCCACCAGTGATTATGATCAGCCCCAGCATTTT. Its protein is CATSDYDQPQHF.

V is TRBV28 and J is TRBJ1-5, with TRBD1 identical over 9 bases. This CDR3 has 17 amino acids. CDR1 and CDR2 (germline): MDHEN, SYDVKM. The V gene end was trimmed by 7 bases and the J gene end by 5 bases; junction bases not matched to a gene: 15. CDR3 bases: TGTGCCAGCATGACCGGGGGGGGACAGGGTGGCGATCAGCCCCAGCATTTT. It codes for CASMTGGGQGGDQPQHF.

This clone was observed once. The identical CDR3 is also encoded by other nucleotide sequences in the sample. The J gene is TRBJ1-1, the V gene TRBV5-1; no firm D call. V was cut by 0 bases and J by 1 base, with 7 bases left in between. Germline assignment: CDR1 SGHRS and CDR2 YFSETQ. This CDR3 contains 14 residues. The CDR3 sequence: CASSLDSENTEAFF. The CDR3 DNA reads TGCGCCAGCAGCTTGGACAGCGAGAACACTGAAGCTTTCTTT.

CDR3 DNA sequence: TGTGCCAGCAGCTTAGCGGGGGCGGGAGATACGCAGTATTTT. Its protein product is CASSLAGAGDTQYF. V is TRBV7-8 and J is TRBJ2-3; D is perhaps TRBD1 (6 bases). Germline lookup yields CDR1 SGHVS and CDR2 FQNEAQ. The V gene lost 0 bases and the J gene lost 5 bases, with 9 bases spanning the gap. The CDR3 extends over 14 amino acids. Supplemented by reference TRBV7-8 and TRBJ2-3, the full variable domain reads GAGVSQSPRYKVAKRGQDVALRCDPISGHVSLFWYQQALGQGPEFLTYFQNEAQLDKSGLPSDRFFAERPEGSVSTLKIQRTQQEDSAVYLCASSLAGAGDTQYFGPGTRLTVL.